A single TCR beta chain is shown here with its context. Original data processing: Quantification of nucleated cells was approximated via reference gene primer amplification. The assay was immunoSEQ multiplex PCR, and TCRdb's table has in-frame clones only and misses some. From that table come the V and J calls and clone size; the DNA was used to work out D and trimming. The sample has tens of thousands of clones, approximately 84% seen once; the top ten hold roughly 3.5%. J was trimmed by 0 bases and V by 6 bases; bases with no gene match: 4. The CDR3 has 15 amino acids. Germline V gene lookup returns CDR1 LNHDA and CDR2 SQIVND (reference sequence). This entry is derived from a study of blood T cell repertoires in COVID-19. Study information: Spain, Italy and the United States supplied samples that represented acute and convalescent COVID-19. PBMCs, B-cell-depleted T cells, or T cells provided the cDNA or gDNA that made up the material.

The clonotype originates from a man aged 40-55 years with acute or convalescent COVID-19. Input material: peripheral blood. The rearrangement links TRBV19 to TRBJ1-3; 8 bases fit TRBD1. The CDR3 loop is CASSRQGNSGNTIYF. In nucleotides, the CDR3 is TGTGCCAGTAGCAGACAGGGGAACTCTGGAAACACCATATATTTT.